This T cell receptor beta chain came from a study of vaccination effects on CD4 cells after COVID-19. General study results and limits: In the late period after vaccination, infection- and vaccine-induced clones contracted markedly.

Germline V gene lookup returns CDR1 SQVTM and CDR2 ANQGSEA. V was cut by 7 bases and J by 1 base, with 13 bases left in between. The CDR3 runs to 14 residues. Under the ViraFEST assay, PBMC were stimulated with viral peptide pools so that antigen-specific CD4+ T cells expanded. Sequencing was performed afterwards. CD4+ T cells were isolated after around 10 days of culture. Of the BNT162b2 and mRNA-1273 vaccines, participants received two doses of one or the other. Data came from immunoSEQ multiplex PCR; TCRdb stores just in-frame clones and leaves some out. The repertoire includes roughly 56,000 clones, around 73% of them detected once, and less than 1.5% sits in the top ten. Comments on this clone: Its specificity is unknown.

This clonotype was obtained from a human donor who received a COVID-19 vaccine. The chain uses TRBV29-1 and TRBJ2-2, with a tentative D call TRBD1 (6 bases). The input for sequencing was CD4+ T cells from PBMCs cultured with HCoV-229E spike peptides, taken after COVID-19 vaccination. For the CDR3, the DNA is TGCAGCGCCCCGCGAGGGGGGAACACCGGGGAGCTGTTTTTT. It is translated as CSAPRGGNTGELFF.